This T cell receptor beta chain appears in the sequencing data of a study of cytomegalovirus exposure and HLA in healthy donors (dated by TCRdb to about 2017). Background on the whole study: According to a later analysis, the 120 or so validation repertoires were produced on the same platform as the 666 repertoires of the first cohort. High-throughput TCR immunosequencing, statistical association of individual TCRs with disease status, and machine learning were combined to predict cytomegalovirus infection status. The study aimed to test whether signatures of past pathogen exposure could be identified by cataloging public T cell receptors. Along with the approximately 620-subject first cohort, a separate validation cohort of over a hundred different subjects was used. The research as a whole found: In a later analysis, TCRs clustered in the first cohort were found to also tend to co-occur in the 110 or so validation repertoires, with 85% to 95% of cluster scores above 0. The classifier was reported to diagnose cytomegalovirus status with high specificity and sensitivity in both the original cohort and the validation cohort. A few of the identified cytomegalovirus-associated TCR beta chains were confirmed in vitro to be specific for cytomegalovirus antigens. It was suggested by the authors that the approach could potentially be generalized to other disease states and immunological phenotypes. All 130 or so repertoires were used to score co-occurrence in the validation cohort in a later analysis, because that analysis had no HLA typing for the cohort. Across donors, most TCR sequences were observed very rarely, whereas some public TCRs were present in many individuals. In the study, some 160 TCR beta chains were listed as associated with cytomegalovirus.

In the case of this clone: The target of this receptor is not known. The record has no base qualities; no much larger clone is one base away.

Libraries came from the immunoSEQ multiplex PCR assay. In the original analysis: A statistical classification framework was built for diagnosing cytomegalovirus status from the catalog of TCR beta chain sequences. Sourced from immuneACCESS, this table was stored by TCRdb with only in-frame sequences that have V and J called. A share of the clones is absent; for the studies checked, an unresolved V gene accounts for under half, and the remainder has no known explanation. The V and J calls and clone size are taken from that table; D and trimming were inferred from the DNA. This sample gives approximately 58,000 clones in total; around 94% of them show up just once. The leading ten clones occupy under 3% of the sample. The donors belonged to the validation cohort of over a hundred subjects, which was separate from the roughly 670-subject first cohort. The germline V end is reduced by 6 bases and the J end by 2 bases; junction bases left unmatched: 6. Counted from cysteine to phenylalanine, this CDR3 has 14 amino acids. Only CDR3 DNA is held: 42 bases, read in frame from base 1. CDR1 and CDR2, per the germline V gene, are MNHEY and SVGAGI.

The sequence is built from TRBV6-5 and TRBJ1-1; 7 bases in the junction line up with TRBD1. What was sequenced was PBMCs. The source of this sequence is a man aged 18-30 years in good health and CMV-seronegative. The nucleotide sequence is TGTGCCAGCAGGGAAGACAGGGCAAACACTGAAGCTTTCTTT. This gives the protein CASREDRANTEAFF.